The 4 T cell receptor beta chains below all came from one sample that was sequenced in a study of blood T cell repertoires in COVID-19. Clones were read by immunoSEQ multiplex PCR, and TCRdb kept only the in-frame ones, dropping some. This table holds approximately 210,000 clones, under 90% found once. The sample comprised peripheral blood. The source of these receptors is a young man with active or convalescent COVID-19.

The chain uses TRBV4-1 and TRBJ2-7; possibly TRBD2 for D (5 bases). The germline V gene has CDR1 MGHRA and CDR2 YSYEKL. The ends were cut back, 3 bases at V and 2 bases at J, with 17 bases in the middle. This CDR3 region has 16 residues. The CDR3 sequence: CASSHYLDSPAYEQYF. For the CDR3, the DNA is TGCGCCAGCAGCCATTACCTGGACTCACCAGCCTACGAGCAGTACTTC.

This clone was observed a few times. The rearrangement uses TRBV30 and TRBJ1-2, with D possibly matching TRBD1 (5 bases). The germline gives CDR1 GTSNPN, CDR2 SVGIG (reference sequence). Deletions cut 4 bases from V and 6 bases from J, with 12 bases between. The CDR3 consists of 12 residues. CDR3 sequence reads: CAWKGFSNGYTF. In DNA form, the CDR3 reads TGTGCCTGGAAGGGGTTTTCGAATGGCTACACCTTC.

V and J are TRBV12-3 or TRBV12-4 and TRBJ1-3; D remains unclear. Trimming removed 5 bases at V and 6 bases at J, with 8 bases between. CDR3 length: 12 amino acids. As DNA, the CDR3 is TGTGCCAGCAGTCGAGGAGTAAACACCATATATTTT. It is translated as CASSRGVNTIYF.

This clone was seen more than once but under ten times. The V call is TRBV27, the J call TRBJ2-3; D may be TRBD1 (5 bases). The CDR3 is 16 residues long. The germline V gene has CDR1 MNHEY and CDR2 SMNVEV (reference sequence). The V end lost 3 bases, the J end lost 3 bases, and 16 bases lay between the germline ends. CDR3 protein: CASSLTQGVRTDTQYF. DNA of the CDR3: TGTGCCAGCAGTTTGACCCAGGGCGTTAGGACAGATACGCAGTATTTT.